The clone carrying this T cell receptor beta chain was observed a few times. Its antigen is still unknown. Relative to the germline gene, one junction end is altered; a read error may explain this. PCR was performed a second time for about 6 to 11 cycles using a sample-barcoded 5' primer and a J-beta primer mix. TCRdb re-derived calls from the 5' RACE reads in MiXCR, one entry per CDR3 protein. The sample contains more than 600,000 distinct CDR3 sequences, approximately 25% of which appear only once. These data come from a study of blood T cells in healthy people across ages. The study's findings and limits: Diversity of TCR beta correlated strongly with naive T cell percentage.

The CDR3 consists of 13 residues. Germline V gene data show CDR1 as LGHDT and CDR2 as YNNKEL (reference sequence). Samples each had at least 5.5 micrograms of total RNA extracted. These data were also reused for a study on T cells of mothers and their children.

The TCR originated in a boy between 5 and 17 years old in good health. The rearrangement uses TRBV3-1 and TRBJ2-5; 9 bases are shared with TRBD1. Sequencing was performed on blood. CDR3 DNA: TGTGCCGGCAGCCAAGACAGGGGGTTGGCGCAGTACTTC. Amino acid sequence: CAGSQDRGLAQYF.